This T cell receptor (beta chain) appears in the sequencing data of a study of T cell responses to AZD1222 COVID-19 vaccine. The germline V gene has CDR1 SGHNT and CDR2 YYREEE (reference sequence). The length of the CDR3 is 17 residues. V was trimmed by 2 bases and J by 6 bases, leaving 20 bases between them. Worth noting for this clone: Its specificity is not known.

Study-wide findings and caveats: Variant regions that are unmutated are reportedly the target of nearly half of spike-specific TCRs.

Produced via immunoSEQ multiplex PCR; TCRdb's table is partial and in-frame only. The sample has over 120,000 clones, 92% seen once. The rearrangement uses TRBV5-4 and TRBJ2-2; a possible D gene is TRBD2 (5 bases). The receptor's source is an adult in good health. Here the sequenced sample was peripheral blood, taken on day 0 of AZD1222 vaccination. The CDR3 region has the DNA TGTGCCAGCAGCTTAGGCGGACTTGGGTTCGTGGCCGGGGAGCTGTTTTTT. Protein product: CASSLGGLGFVAGELFF.